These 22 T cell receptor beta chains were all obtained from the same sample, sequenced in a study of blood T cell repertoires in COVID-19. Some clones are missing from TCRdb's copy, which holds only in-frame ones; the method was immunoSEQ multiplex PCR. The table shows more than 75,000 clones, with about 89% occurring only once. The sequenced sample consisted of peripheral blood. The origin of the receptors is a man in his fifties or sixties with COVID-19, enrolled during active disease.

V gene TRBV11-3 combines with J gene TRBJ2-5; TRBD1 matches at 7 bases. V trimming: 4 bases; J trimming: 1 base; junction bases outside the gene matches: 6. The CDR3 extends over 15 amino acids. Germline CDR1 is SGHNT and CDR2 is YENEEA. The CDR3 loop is CASSSRQGGQETQYF. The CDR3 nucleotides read TGTGCCAGCAGCTCCCGACAGGGTGGCCAAGAGACCCAGTACTTC.

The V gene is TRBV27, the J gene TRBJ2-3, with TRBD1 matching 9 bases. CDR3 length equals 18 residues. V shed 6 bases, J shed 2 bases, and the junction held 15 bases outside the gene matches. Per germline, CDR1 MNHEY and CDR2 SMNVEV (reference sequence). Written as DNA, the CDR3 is TGTGCCAGCAGGCAGCGGACAGGGGCTGCAGGGTTCACAGATACGCAGTATTTT. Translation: CASRQRTGAAGFTDTQYF.

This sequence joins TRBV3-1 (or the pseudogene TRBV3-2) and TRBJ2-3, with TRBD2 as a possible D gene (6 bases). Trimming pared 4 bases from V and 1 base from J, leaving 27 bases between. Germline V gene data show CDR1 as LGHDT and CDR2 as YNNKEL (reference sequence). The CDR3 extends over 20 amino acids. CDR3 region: CASSRRGLIPPEAGTDTQYF. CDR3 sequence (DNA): TGTGCCAGCAGCCGGAGGGGCCTTATTCCCCCTGAAGCGGGCACAGATACGCAGTATTTT.

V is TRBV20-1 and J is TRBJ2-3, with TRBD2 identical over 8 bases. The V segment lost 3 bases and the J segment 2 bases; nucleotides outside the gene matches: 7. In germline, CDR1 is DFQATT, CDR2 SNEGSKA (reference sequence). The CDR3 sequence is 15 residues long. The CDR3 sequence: CSASLVAGFTDTQYF. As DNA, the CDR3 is TGCAGTGCTAGTCTGGTAGCGGGGTTCACAGATACGCAGTATTTT.

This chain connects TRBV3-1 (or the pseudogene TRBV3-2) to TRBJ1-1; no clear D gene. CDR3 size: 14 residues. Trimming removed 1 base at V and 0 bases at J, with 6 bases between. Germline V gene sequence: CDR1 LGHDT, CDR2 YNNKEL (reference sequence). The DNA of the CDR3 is TGTGCCAGCAGCCAAGCAATCATGAACACTGAAGCTTTCTTT. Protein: CASSQAIMNTEAFF.

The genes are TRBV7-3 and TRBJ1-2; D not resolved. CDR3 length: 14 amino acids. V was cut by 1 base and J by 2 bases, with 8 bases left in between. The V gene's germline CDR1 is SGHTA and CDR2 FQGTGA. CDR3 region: CASSLSGTNYGYTF. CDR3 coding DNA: TGTGCCAGCAGCTTAAGTGGCACGAACTATGGCTACACCTTC.

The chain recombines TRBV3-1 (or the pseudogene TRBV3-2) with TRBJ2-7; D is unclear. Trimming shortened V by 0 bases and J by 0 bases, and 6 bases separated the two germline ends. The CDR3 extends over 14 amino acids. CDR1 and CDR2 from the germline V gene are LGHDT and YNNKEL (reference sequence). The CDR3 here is CASSQEVSSYEQYF. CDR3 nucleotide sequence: TGTGCCAGCAGCCAAGAAGTGAGCTCCTACGAGCAGTACTTC.

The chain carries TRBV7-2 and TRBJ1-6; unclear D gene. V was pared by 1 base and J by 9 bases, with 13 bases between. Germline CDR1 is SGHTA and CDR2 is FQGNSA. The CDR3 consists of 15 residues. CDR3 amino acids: CASSLGAREGSPLHF. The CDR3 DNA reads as TGTGCCAGCAGCTTAGGGGCAAGGGAGGGTTCACCCCTCCACTTT.

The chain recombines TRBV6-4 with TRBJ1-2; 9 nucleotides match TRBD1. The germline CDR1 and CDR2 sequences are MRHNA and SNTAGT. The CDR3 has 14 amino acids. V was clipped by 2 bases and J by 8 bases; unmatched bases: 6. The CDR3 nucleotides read TGTGCCAGCAGTGACAACAGGGGGCTGGGAGGCTACACCTTC. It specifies CASSDNRGLGGYTF.

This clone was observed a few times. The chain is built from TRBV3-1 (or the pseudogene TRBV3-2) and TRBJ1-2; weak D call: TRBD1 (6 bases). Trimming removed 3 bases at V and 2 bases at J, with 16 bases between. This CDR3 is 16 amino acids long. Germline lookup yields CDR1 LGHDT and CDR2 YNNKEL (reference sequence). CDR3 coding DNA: TGTGCCAGCAGCCAGGGACAAACGATTGAAAACTATGGCTACACCTTC. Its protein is CASSQGQTIENYGYTF.

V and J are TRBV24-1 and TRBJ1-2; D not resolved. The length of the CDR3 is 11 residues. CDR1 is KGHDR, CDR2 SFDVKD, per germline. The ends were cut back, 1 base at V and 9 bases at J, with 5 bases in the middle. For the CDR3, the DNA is TGTGCCACCAGTGATTTTGGGCGCTACACCTTC. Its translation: CATSDFGRYTF.

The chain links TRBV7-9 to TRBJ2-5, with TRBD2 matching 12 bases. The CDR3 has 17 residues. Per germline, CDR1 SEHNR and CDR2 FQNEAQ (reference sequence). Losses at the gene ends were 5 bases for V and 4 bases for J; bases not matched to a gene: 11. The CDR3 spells CASSITRTSGAGETQYF. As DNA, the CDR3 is TGTGCCAGCAGCATCACCCGGACTAGCGGGGCGGGAGAGACCCAGTACTTC.

CDR3 region: CASSNQQGLGEQFF. The CDR3 region has the DNA TGTGCCAGCAGCAACCAACAGGGGTTAGGTGAGCAGTTCTTC. The chain recombines TRBV7-8 with TRBJ2-1; TRBD1 matches at 7 bases. V lost 5 bases to trimming and J lost 9 bases; unmatched junction nucleotides: 10. There are 14 residues in the CDR3. Per germline, CDR1 SGHVS and CDR2 FQNEAQ.

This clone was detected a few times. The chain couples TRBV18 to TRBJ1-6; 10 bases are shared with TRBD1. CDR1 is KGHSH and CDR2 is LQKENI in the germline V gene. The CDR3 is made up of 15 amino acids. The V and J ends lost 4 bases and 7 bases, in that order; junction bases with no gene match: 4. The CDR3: CASSRGTGVNSPLHF. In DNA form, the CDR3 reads TGTGCCAGCTCACGAGGGACAGGGGTAAATTCACCCCTCCACTTT.

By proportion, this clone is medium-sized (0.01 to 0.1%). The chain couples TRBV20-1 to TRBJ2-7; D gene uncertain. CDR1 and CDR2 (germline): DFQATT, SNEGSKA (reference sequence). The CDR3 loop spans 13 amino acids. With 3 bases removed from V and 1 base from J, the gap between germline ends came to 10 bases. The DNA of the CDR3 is TGCAGTGCTAGTGTATACTCGTCCTACGAGCAGTACTTC. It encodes CSASVYSSYEQYF.

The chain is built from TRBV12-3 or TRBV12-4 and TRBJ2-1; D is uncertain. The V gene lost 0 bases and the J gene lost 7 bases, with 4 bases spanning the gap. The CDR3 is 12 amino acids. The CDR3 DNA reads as TGTGCCAGCAGTTTAGCTCGGAATGAGCAGTTCTTC. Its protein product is CASSLARNEQFF.

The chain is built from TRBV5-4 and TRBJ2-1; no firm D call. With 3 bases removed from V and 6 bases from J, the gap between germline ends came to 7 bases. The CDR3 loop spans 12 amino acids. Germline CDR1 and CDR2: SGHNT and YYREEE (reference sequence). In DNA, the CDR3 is TGTGCCAGCAGCTCCTCGTTCAATGAGCAGTTCTTC. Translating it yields CASSSSFNEQFF.

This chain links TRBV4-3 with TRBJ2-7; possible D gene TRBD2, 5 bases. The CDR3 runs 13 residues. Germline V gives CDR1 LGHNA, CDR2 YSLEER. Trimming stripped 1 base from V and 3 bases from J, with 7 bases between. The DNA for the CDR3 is TGCGCCAGCAGCCAAGCACGGGGCTACGAGCAGTACTTC. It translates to CASSQARGYEQYF.

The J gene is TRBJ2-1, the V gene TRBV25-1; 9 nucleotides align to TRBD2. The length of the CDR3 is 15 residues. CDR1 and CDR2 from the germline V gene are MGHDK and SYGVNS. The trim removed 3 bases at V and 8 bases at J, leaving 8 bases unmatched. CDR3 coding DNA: TGTGCCAGCAGTGACGCGCGGGGGGGCCGCGATGAGCAGTTCTTC. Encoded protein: CASSDARGGRDEQFF.

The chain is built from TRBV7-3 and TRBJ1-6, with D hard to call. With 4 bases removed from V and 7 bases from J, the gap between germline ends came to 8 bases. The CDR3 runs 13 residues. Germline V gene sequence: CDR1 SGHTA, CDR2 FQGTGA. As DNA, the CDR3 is TGTGCCAGCAGCTATTACAGCAATTCACCCCTCCACTTT. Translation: CASSYYSNSPLHF.

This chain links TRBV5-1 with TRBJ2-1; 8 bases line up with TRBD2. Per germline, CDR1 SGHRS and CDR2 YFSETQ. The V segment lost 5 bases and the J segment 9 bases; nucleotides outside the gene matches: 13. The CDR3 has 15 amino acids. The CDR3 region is CASSQGERGIGEQFF. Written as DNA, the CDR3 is TGCGCCAGCAGTCAAGGGGAGCGGGGGATTGGTGAGCAGTTCTTC.

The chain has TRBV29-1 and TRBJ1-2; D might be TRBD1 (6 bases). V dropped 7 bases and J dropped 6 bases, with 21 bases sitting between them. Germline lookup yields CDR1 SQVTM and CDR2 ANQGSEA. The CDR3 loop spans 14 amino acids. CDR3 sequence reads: CSAVTGPVFDGYTF. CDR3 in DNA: TGCAGCGCCGTGACAGGTCCTGTTTTCGATGGCTACACCTTC.